This paragraph covers one TCR beta chain sequence. These data come from a study of blood T cell repertoires in COVID-19. Whole-study context: The study drew acute and convalescent COVID-19 samples from the United States, Italy and Spain. In each case, the material was cDNA or gDNA derived from T cells, B-cell-depleted T cells, or PBMCs.

Authors' data handling: Counts of nucleated cells, estimated from reference gene primer amplification, were obtained. Using immunoSEQ multiplex PCR, the repertoire was profiled, and TCRdb retains in-frame clones only, with some absent. The V and J calls and the clone size are those of that table, but D and trimming were determined from the DNA. In the table there are more than 85,000 clones, over 60% of which are singletons. The CDR3 runs to 18 residues. The chain joins TRBV21-1 to TRBJ2-2; the tabulated D call, TRBD2, remains unverified against the DNA. TRBV21-1 corresponds to a pseudogene. The sequence derives from a woman of 80 years or more with acute or convalescent COVID-19. The sequencing sample was made of peripheral blood. In nucleotides, the CDR3 is TGTGCCAGCAGCAAAAGGGCTAGCGGGAGTAGGAACACCGGGGAGCTGTTTTTT. Residues: CASSKRASGSRNTGELFF.